This T cell receptor beta chain was recovered during a study of OX40 agonist ivuxolimab in advanced cancers. The V gene lost 2 bases and the J gene lost 4 bases, with 3 bases spanning the gap. Looked up from germline, CDR1 is GTSNPN and CDR2 is SVGIG (reference sequence). The CDR3 extends over 12 amino acids. This clone was observed once. Using immunoSEQ multiplex PCR, the repertoire was profiled, and TCRdb retains in-frame clones only, with some absent. The table includes approximately 31,000 clones, approximately 85% detected once. The V and J genes are TRBV30 and TRBJ1-6, with unresolved D. The source is an adult with an advanced solid tumor such as melanoma, head and neck, liver or kidney cancer. Sequences were derived from CD4+ or CD8+ T cells sorted from blood, sampled in a trial of the OX40 agonist ivuxolimab. In DNA form, the CDR3 reads TGTGCCTGGAGTCAATATAATTCACCCCTCCACTTT. Protein sequence: CAWSQYNSPLHF.